The rows below give T cell receptor beta chains drawn from one sample of a study of cytomegalovirus exposure and HLA in healthy donors. The assay was immunoSEQ multiplex PCR, and TCRdb's table has in-frame clones only and misses some. The sample has under 70,000 clones, around 89% seen once. The sample was PBMCs. The receptors stem from a woman aged 18-29 years in good health and CMV-seronegative. The CDR3 runs from the conserved cysteine through the conserved F or W. The D gene is left open where the match is weak. Size is stated for part of the rows, as once, few or many counts, or as a class when the clone is expanded.

V	D	size	J	CDR3	DNA
TRBV28	TRBD2	.	TRBJ2-7	CASSWPGLAGVAYSYEQYF	TGTGCCAGCAGCTGGCCGGGACTAGCGGGAGTCGCCTACTCCTACGAGCAGTACTTC
TRBV19	.	.	TRBJ2-5	CASHPRAGASQETQYF	TGTGCCAGCCACCCGAGGGCAGGGGCCAGCCAAGAGACCCAGTACTTC
TRBV10-1	.	few	TRBJ2-3	CASSEAGWLGTDTQYF	TGCGCCAGCAGTGAGGCAGGGTGGTTGGGCACAGATACGCAGTATTTT
TRBV7-9	TRBD1	once	TRBJ2-3	CASNLGQGISDTQYF	TGTGCCAGCAATCTGGGACAGGGAATTTCGGATACGCAGTATTTT
TRBV29-1	.	few	TRBJ1-2	CSVEMESYGYTF	TGCAGCGTTGAGATGGAGAGCTATGGCTACACCTTC
TRBV7-2	TRBD2	.	TRBJ2-1	CASSLRLAGWNNEQFF	TGTGCCAGCAGCTTAAGACTAGCGGGGTGGAACAATGAGCAGTTCTTC
TRBV19	.	.	TRBJ2-7	CASSPSLPRDFVIPAEQYF	TGTGCCAGTAGTCCGAGCTTACCCCGGGACTTCGTCATTCCTGCCGAGCAGTACTTC
TRBV11-1	TRBD1	.	TRBJ2-1	CASSPWDRAYNEQFF	TGTGCCAGCAGCCCGTGGGACAGGGCCTACAATGAGCAGTTCTTC
TRBV5-1	.	.	TRBJ2-3	CASSLGDFTDTQYF	TGCGCCAGCAGCTTAGGGGATTTCACAGATACGCAGTATTTT
TRBV30	.	.	TRBJ1-5	CAWSVGGQQPQHF	TGTGCCTGGAGTGTCGGGGGGCAACAGCCCCAGCATTTT
TRBV7-9	.	.	TRBJ2-3	CASQRQNPDTQYF	TGTGCCAGCCAGAGACAGAACCCCGATACGCAGTATTTT
TRBV30	.	.	TRBJ2-7	CAWDVGSYEQYF	TGTGCCTGGGACGTCGGGTCCTACGAGCAGTACTTC
TRBV7-2	.	.	TRBJ1-5	CASSLTRVGVGQPQHF	TGTGCCAGCAGCTTAACTCGGGTGGGTGTTGGTCAGCCCCAGCATTTT
TRBV20-1	.	.	TRBJ2-1	CSASRGNEQFF	TGCAGTGCTTCCAGGGGTAATGAGCAGTTCTTC
TRBV28	TRBD1	.	TRBJ2-4	CASTFGGQGGENIQYF	TGTGCCAGCACCTTTGGGGGACAGGGTGGGGAAAACATTCAGTACTTC
TRBV6-1	.	.	TRBJ2-2	CASSQVRAGELFF	TGTGCCAGCAGCCAAGTCAGGGCCGGGGAGCTGTTTTTT
TRBV4-1	TRBD2	.	TRBJ2-5	CASSQVAGGEAQYF	TGCGCCAGCAGCCAAGTAGCGGGAGGAGAGGCCCAGTACTTC
TRBV4-3	TRBD2	.	TRBJ2-1	CASSQSQRGGDEQFF	TGCGCCAGCAGCCAAAGTCAGCGGGGGGGCGACGAGCAGTTCTTC
TRBV12-5	.	.	TRBJ2-7	CASGLVRPSELSYEQYF	TGTGCTAGTGGTTTGGTACGGCCTAGCGAACTCTCCTACGAGCAGTACTTC
TRBV7-2	TRBD2	.	TRBJ2-3	CASSRRTSGSTDTQYF	TGTGCCAGCAGCAGGAGGACTAGCGGTAGCACAGATACGCAGTATTTT
TRBV6-1	.	.	TRBJ2-3	CASSLQGNSDTQYF	TGTGCCAGCAGCCTCCAGGGGAATTCAGATACGCAGTATTTT
TRBV9	.	.	TRBJ2-1	CASSPSMGSSGYNEQFF	TGTGCCAGCAGCCCCTCGATGGGGAGTTCGGGGTACAATGAGCAGTTCTTC
TRBV30	.	once	TRBJ1-2	CAWNRWRGYTF	TGTGCCTGGAACAGGTGGCGGGGCTACACCTTC
TRBV2	TRBD2	few	TRBJ2-7	CASRVGTSGEQYF	TGTGCCAGTAGAGTCGGGACTAGCGGGGAGCAGTACTTC
TRBV29-1	.	.	TRBJ2-7	CSVGGQKSYEQYF	TGCAGCGTTGGTGGGCAGAAGTCCTACGAGCAGTACTTC
TRBV19	TRBD1	.	TRBJ1-2	CASKQGDANYGYTF	TGTGCCAGTAAACAGGGGGACGCTAACTATGGCTACACCTTC
TRBV9	.	few	TRBJ2-6	CASSVTRISGANVLTF	TGTGCCAGCAGCGTAACACGAATATCTGGGGCCAACGTCCTGACTTTC
TRBV28	TRBD1	.	TRBJ1-1	CASSSGQGGMNTEAFF	TGTGCCAGCAGTTCAGGACAGGGAGGGATGAACACTGAAGCTTTCTTT
TRBV10-2	TRBD1	.	TRBJ2-7	CASSDPAGQGYYEQYF	TGCGCCAGCAGTGACCCTGCGGGACAGGGTTATTACGAGCAGTACTTC
TRBV11-2	TRBD1	.	TRBJ1-1	CASSFSGQGNTEAFF	TGTGCCAGCAGCTTTTCCGGACAGGGGAACACTGAAGCTTTCTTT
TRBV28	.	.	TRBJ2-1	CASSFRSSYNEQFF	TGTGCCAGCAGTTTCCGGAGCTCCTACAATGAGCAGTTCTTC
TRBV4-2	TRBD1	.	TRBJ2-3	CASSLEGASTDTQYF	TGTGCCAGCAGCCTTGAGGGGGCCAGCACAGATACGCAGTATTTT
TRBV18	.	.	TRBJ1-1	CASSGTVGHTEAFF	TGTGCCAGCTCAGGAACTGTGGGGCACACTGAAGCTTTCTTT
TRBV28	TRBD1	.	TRBJ2-4	CASSLTGGNIQYF	TGTGCCAGCAGCCTTACAGGGGGGAACATTCAGTACTTC
TRBV7-3	.	.	TRBJ2-3	CASSLTRGAPDTQYF	TGTGCCAGCAGCTTAACTCGCGGGGCGCCAGATACGCAGTATTTT
TRBV5-1	TRBD1	few	TRBJ1-4	CASRTGTNEKLFF	TGCGCCAGCCGGACAGGGACTAATGAAAAACTGTTTTTT
TRBV28	TRBD1	once	TRBJ1-5	CASILGQVDQPQHF	TGTGCCAGCATCCTGGGACAGGTGGATCAGCCCCAGCATTTT
TRBV5-1	.	.	TRBJ2-7	CASSLSVVAYEQYF	TGCGCCAGCAGCTTGTCCGTCGTTGCCTACGAGCAGTACTTC
TRBV30	TRBD1	.	TRBJ2-7	CAGTDAYEQYF	TGTGCTGGGACAGACGCCTACGAGCAGTACTTC
TRBV29-1	.	.	TRBJ2-1	CSVEMRELDNEQFF	TGCAGCGTTGAAATGAGGGAATTGGACAATGAGCAGTTCTTC
TRBV27	.	.	TRBJ1-1	CASSLFRAGSEAFF	TGTGCCAGCAGTTTATTTAGGGCAGGGTCTGAAGCTTTCTTT
TRBV27	.	.	TRBJ1-3	CASRVTYSGNTIYF	TGTGCCAGCAGGGTAACTTACTCTGGAAACACCATATATTTT
TRBV28	TRBD1	.	TRBJ1-6	CASSYGTGYNSPLHF	TGTGCCAGCAGTTATGGGACAGGATATAATTCACCCCTCCACTTT
TRBV4-1	TRBD2	.	TRBJ2-1	CASSQIALAEYNEQFF	TGCGCCAGCAGCCAAATTGCACTAGCGGAATACAATGAGCAGTTCTTC
TRBV7-3	.	.	TRBJ1-1	CASSFSGNTEAFF	TGTGCCAGCAGCTTTAGCGGGAACACTGAAGCTTTCTTT
TRBV13	.	once	TRBJ1-1	CASSLPGMQAFF	TGTGCCAGCAGCCTCCCAGGGATGCAGGCTTTCTTT
TRBV4-3	.	.	TRBJ1-2	CASSQDRTGLPTF	TGCGCCAGCAGCCAAGACCGAACGGGACTCCCCACCTTC
TRBV7-9	TRBD1	.	TRBJ1-5	CASSQTTGVSNQPQHF	TGTGCCAGCAGCCAAACGACAGGGGTGAGCAATCAGCCCCAGCATTTT
TRBV10-3	.	.	TRBJ2-7	CAISPDAGGLLEQYF	TGTGCCATCAGCCCAGACGCAGGGGGGTTACTCGAGCAGTACTTC
TRBV4-1	TRBD1	few	TRBJ1-5	CASSPYAGTANQPQHF	TGCGCCAGCAGCCCCTACGCCGGGACAGCAAATCAGCCCCAGCATTTT
TRBV2	TRBD1	.	TRBJ1-2	CASSVDRGEHTF	TGTGCCAGCAGTGTGGACAGGGGGGAACACACCTTC
TRBV30	TRBD1	.	TRBJ1-2	CAWSWDRENGYTF	TGTGCCTGGAGTTGGGACAGGGAGAATGGCTACACCTTC
TRBV6-5	TRBD2	.	TRBJ2-5	CASSRKEAGATQYF	TGTGCCAGCAGCCGGAAGGAAGCGGGAGCGACCCAGTACTTC